This passage covers 9 T cell receptor beta chains from one sample sequenced in a study of T cell responses to AZD1222 COVID-19 vaccine. Libraries were prepared by immunoSEQ multiplex PCR; TCRdb keeps only in-frame clonotypes and omits some of them. The sample comprises 90,000 to 150,000 clones, about 85% of which are singletons, and around 2.5% rests with the top ten. Sequencing used peripheral blood, obtained 28 days after the second AZD1222 dose. Receptors were obtained from an adult who received the AZD1222 COVID-19 vaccine.

The rearrangement uses TRBV30 and TRBJ1-6; D is ambiguous. Trimming stripped 2 bases from V and 0 bases from J, with 14 bases between. The germline V gene has CDR1 GTSNPN and CDR2 SVGIG (reference sequence). The CDR3 totals 17 residues. CDR3 nucleotide sequence: TGTGCCTGGAGTAGGAGGCTTTCAAGCTCCTATAATTCACCCCTCCACTTT. It encodes CAWSRRLSSSYNSPLHF.

This clone was seen a handful of times. This chain connects TRBV27 to TRBJ1-4; 10 positions match TRBD1. With V trimmed by 5 bases and J by 8 bases, 5 bases remained unmatched. The CDR3 runs 14 residues. CDR1 MNHEY and CDR2 SMNVEV come from the germline V gene (reference sequence). The CDR3 region has the DNA TGTGCCAGCAGTCAGGGACAGGGGTGGGAAAAACTGTTTTTT. It specifies CASSQGQGWEKLFF.

The sample holds one count of this clone. The rearrangement joins TRBV12-5 to TRBJ1-2; a weak D match, TRBD1 (6 bases). Germline CDR1 reads LGHNT; CDR2 reads FRNRAP. The CDR3 covers 14 residues. The V gene lost 4 bases and the J gene lost 4 bases, with 13 bases spanning the gap. The CDR3 region has the DNA TGTGCTAGTGGTTCGCCCGGGACAATCTATGGCTACACCTTC. Its protein is CASGSPGTIYGYTF.

A note on this clone: In the same sample, other DNA sequences code for this CDR3. This chain connects TRBV7-2 to TRBJ1-6; D is unresolved. This CDR3 is 14 amino acids long. V lost 9 bases to trimming and J lost 4 bases, with 13 bases between them. Per germline, CDR1 SGHTA and CDR2 FQGNSA. This CDR3 reads CASSRVSYNSPLHF. CDR3 coding DNA: TGTGCCAGTAGCCGGGTCTCGTATAATTCACCCCTCCACTTT.

The chain employs TRBV7-9 and TRBJ1-2, with TRBD1 as a possible D gene (5 bases). Germline V gives CDR1 SEHNR, CDR2 FQNEAQ (reference sequence). V was cut by 4 bases and J by 5 bases, with 17 bases left in between. The CDR3 extends over 15 amino acids. The CDR3 nucleotides read TGTGCCAGCAGCTCCCGGACGGGGGAGGGGTATGGCTACACCTTC. This encodes CASSSRTGEGYGYTF.

The V and J genes are TRBV3-1 (or the pseudogene TRBV3-2) and TRBJ2-5, with D uncertain. Germline-derived CDR1 and CDR2 are LGHDT and YNNKEL (reference sequence). V was trimmed by 1 base and J by 1 base, leaving 13 bases between them. The CDR3 loop spans 16 amino acids. CDR3 in amino acids: CASSQGWAAGQETQYF. The CDR3 DNA sequence: TGTGCCAGCAGCCAAGGGTGGGCCGCCGGCCAAGAGACCCAGTACTTC.

The chain recombines TRBV12-3 or TRBV12-4 with TRBJ2-7; TRBD1 might be the D (6 bases). CDR3 length equals 12 residues. The germline V and J ends were trimmed by 5 bases and 4 bases, with 9 bases remaining between them. The CDR3 is CASSLQGYEQYF. The CDR3 nucleotides are TGTGCCAGCAGTCTACAGGGATACGAGCAGTACTTC.

The CDR3 sequence is CASSSPLGLSEEQFF. The CDR3 DNA is TGTGCCAGCAGCTCCCCCCTTGGGTTGAGCGAGGAGCAGTTCTTC. The gene calls are TRBV7-9 and TRBJ2-1; no definite D call. Per the germline V gene, CDR1 is SEHNR and CDR2 is FQNEAQ (reference sequence). Trimming cost V 4 bases and J 10 bases, with 20 bases left between them. This CDR3 has 15 residues.

This clone has a single count. This rearrangement joins TRBV19 to TRBJ1-5; TRBD1 matches 7 bases. Trimming cost V 7 bases and J 4 bases; bases outside gene matches: 13. CDR1 and CDR2 (germline): LNHDA, SQIVND (reference sequence). This CDR3 is 16 amino acids long. The CDR3 bases are TGTGCCAGTATCCCCACTAGGACAGGTTTTAATCAGCCCCAGCATTTT. Its translation is CASIPTRTGFNQPQHF.